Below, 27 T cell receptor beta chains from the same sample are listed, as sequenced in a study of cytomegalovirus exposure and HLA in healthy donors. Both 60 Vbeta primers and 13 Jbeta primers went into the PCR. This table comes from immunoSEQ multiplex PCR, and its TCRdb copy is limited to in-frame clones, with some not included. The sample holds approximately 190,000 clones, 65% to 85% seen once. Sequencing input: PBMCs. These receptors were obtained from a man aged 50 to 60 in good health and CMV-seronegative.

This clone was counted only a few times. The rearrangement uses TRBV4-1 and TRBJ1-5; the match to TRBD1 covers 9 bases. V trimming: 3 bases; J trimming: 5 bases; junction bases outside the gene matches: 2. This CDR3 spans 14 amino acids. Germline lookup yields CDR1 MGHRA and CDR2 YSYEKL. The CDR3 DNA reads TGCGCCAGCAGCCAGTACAGGGGGCATCAGCCCCAGCATTTT. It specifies CASSQYRGHQPQHF.

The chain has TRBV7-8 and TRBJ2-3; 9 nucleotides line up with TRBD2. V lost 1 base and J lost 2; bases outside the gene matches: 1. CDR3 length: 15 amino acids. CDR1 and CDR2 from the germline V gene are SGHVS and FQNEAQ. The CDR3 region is CASSLERGVTDTQYF. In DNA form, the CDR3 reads TGTGCCAGCAGCTTAGAGCGGGGGGTCACAGATACGCAGTATTTT.

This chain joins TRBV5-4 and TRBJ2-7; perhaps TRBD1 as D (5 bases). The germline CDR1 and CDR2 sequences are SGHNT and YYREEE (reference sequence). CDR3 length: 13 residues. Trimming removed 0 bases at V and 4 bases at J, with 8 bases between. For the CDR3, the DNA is TGTGCCAGCAGCTTGGGGGGCCGGTACGAGCAGTACTTC. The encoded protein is CASSLGGRYEQYF. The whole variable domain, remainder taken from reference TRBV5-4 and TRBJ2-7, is ETGVTQSPTHLIKTRGQQVTLRCSSQSGHNTVSWYQQALGQGPQFIFQYYREEENGRGNFPPRFSGLQFPNYSSELNVNALELDDSALYLCASSLGGRYEQYFGPGTRLTVT.

CDR3 protein: CASSLGTSGGYNEQFF. In DNA form, the CDR3 reads TGCGCCAGCAGCCTTGGGACTAGCGGGGGTTACAATGAGCAGTTCTTC. The J gene is TRBJ2-1, the V gene TRBV4-3; 14 bases fit TRBD2. Germline assignment: CDR1 LGHNA and CDR2 YSLEER. After removal of 4 bases from V and 4 bases from J, the junction contained 3 bases not matched to a gene. The CDR3 extends over 16 amino acids.

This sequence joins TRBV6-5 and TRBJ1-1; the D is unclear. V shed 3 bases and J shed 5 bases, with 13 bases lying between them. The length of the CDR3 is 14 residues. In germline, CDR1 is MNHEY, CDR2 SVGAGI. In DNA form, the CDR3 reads TGTGCCAGCAGTTATTACCCGGGGATGACTGAAGCTTTCTTT. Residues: CASSYYPGMTEAFF.

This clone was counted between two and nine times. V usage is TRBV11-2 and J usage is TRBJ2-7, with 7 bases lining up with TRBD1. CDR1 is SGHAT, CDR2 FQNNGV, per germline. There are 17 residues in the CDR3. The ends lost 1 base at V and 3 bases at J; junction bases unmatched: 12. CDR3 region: CASSLADRPYARYEQYF. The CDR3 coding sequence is TGTGCCAGCAGCTTAGCGGACAGGCCCTATGCCCGCTACGAGCAGTACTTC.

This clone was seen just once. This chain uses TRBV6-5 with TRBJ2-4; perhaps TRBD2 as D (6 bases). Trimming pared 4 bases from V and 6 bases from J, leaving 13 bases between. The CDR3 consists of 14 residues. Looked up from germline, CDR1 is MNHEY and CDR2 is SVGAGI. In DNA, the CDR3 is TGTGCCAGCAGTTCCCGGGACTTGGGAAACATTCAGTACTTC. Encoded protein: CASSSRDLGNIQYF.

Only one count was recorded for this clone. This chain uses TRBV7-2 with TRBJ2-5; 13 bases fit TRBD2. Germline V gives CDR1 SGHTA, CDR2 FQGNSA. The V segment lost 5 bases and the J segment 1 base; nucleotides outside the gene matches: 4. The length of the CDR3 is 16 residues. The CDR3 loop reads CASSLGLAGVQETQYF. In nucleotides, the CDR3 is TGTGCCAGCAGCCTAGGACTAGCGGGAGTCCAAGAGACCCAGTACTTC.

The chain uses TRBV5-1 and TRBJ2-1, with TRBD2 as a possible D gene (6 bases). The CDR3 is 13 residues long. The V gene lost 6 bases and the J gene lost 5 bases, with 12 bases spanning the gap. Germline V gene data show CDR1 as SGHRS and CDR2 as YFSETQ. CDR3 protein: CASTLSGDNEQFF. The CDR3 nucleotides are TGCGCCAGCACCCTTAGCGGCGACAATGAGCAGTTCTTC. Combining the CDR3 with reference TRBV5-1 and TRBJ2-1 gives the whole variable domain KAGVTQTPRYLIKTRGQQVTLSCSPISGHRSVSWYQQTPGQGLQFLFEYFSETQRNKGNFPGRFSGRQFSNSRSEMNVSTLELGDSALYLCASTLSGDNEQFFGPGTRLTVL.

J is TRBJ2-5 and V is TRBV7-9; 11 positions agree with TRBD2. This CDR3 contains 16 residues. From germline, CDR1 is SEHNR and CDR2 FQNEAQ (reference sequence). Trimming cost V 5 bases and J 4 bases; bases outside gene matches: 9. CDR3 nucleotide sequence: TGTGCCAGCAGCGAACTAGCGGGGGCCGGCGCAGAGACCCAGTACTTC. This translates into CASSELAGAGAETQYF.

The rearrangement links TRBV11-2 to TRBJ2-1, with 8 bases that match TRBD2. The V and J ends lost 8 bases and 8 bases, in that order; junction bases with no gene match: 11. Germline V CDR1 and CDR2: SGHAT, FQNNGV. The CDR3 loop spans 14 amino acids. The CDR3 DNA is TGTGCCAGCTCGACCGGGACTAGGTTGGATGAGCAGTTCTTC. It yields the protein CASSTGTRLDEQFF.

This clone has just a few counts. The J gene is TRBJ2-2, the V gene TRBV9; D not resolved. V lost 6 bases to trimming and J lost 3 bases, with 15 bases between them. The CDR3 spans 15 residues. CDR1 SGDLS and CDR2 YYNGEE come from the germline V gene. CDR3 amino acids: CASTPRSAHTGELFF. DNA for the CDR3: TGTGCCAGCACCCCTAGGAGTGCCCACACCGGGGAGCTGTTTTTT.

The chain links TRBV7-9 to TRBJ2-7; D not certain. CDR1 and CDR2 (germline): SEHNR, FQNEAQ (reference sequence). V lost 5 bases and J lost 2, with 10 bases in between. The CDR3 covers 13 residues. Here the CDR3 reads CASSPTSPYEQYF. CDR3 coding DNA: TGTGCCAGCAGCCCTACTTCGCCCTACGAGCAGTACTTC.

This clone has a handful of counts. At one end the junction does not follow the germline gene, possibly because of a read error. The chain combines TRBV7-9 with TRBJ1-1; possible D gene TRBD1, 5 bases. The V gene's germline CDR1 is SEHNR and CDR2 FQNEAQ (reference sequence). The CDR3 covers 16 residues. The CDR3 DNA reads TGTTCCAGCAGTCCAAAGACGGGGGGGTTGAACACTGAAGCTTTCTTT. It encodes CSSSPKTGGLNTEAFF.

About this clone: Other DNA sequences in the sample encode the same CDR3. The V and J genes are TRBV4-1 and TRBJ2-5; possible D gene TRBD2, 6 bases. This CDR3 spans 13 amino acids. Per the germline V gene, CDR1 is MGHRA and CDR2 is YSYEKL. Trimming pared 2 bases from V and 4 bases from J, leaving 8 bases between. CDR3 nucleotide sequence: TGCGCCAGCAGCCAATGGAGGGGAGAGACCCAGTACTTC. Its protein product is CASSQWRGETQYF.

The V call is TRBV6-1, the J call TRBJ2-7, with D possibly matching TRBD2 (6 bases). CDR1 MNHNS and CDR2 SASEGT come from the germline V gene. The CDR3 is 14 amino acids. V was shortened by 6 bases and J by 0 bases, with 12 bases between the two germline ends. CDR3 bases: TGTGCCAGCAGGGGCGGGGAGAGCTCCTACGAGCAGTACTTC. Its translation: CASRGGESSYEQYF.

CDR3 residues: CASSLTGNHEQYF. As DNA, the CDR3 is TGTGCCAGCAGTTTGACGGGGAACCACGAGCAGTACTTC. The rearrangement uses TRBV7-3 and TRBJ2-7, with D maybe TRBD2 (5 bases). CDR1 SGHTA and CDR2 FQGTGA come from the germline V gene. The CDR3 sequence is 13 residues long. V was shortened by 6 bases and J by 5 bases, with 14 bases between the two germline ends.

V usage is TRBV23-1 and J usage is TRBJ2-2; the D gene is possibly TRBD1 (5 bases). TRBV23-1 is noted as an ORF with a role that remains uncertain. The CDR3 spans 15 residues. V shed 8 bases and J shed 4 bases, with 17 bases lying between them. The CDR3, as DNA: TGCGCCAGCCCCCCAGGGCTTAGGGGCACCGGGGAGCTGTTTTTT. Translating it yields CASPPGLRGTGELFF.

Here the CDR3 reads CASSAQGYEQFF. The CDR3 coding sequence is TGTGCCAGCAGTGCACAGGGTTATGAGCAGTTCTTC. This chain connects TRBV7-2 to TRBJ2-1; possible D gene TRBD1, 6 bases. CDR1 and CDR2 from the germline V gene are SGHTA and FQGNSA. The germline V and J ends were trimmed by 6 bases and 8 bases, with 11 bases remaining between them. The CDR3 sequence is 12 residues long.

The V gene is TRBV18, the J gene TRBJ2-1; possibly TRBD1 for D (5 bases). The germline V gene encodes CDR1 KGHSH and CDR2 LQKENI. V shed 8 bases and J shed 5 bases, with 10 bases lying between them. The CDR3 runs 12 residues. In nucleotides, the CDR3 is TGTGCCAGCCAGGACATAAACAATGAGCAGTTCTTC. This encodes CASQDINNEQFF.

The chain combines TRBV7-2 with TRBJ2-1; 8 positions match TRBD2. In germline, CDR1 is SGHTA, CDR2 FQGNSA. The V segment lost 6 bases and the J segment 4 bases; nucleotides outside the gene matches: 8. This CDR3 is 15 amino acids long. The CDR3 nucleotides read TGTGCCAGCAGACCCCCGGGGGGGCATTACAATGAGCAGTTCTTC. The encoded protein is CASRPPGGHYNEQFF.

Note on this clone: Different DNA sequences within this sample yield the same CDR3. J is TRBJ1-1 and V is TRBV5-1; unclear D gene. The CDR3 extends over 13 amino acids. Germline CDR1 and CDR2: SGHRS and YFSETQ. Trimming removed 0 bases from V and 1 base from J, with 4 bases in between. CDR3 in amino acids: CASSLAGNTEAFF. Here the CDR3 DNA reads TGCGCCAGCAGCTTGGCGGGGAACACTGAAGCTTTCTTT.

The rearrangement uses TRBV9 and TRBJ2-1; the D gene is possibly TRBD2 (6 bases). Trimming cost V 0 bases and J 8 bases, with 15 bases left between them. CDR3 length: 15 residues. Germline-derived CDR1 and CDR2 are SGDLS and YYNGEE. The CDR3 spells CASSVEEGRRDEQFF. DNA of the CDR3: TGTGCCAGCAGCGTAGAGGAGGGACGACGAGATGAGCAGTTCTTC.

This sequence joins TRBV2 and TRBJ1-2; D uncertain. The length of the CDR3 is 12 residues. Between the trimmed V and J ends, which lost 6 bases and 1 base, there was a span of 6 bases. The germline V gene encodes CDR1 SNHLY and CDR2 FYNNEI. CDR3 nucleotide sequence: TGTGCCAGCAGGGGGAGTAACTATGGCTACACCTTC. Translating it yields CASRGSNYGYTF.

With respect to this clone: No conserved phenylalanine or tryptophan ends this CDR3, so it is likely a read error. The DNA for the CDR3 is TGTGTCGTGGACAGCCGAACCACTGAAGCTTTCTGT. Its translation is CVVDSRTTEAFC. The rearrangement joins TRBV6-1 to TRBJ1-1; D is perhaps TRBD1 (6 bases). Germline assignment: CDR1 MNHNS and CDR2 SASEGT. The CDR3 length is 12 residues.

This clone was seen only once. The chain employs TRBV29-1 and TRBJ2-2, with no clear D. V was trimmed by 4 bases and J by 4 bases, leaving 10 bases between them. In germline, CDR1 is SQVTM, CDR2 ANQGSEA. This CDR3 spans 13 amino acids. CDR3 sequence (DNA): TGCAGCGTTGTTCGAAGAGCCACCGGGGAGCTGTTTTTT. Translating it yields CSVVRRATGELFF.

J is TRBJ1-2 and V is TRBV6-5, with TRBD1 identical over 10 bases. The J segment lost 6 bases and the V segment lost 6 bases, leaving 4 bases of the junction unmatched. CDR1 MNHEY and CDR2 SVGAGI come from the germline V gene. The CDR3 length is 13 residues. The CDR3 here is CASRRGTGDGYTF. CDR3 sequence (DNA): TGTGCCAGCAGAAGGGGGACAGGGGATGGCTACACCTTC.